This T cell receptor beta chain appears in the sequencing data of a study of cytomegalovirus exposure and HLA in healthy donors (dated by TCRdb to the late 2010s). Background for the entire study: In an earlier analysis of about 560 of the donors, roughly 300 Gb of sequence data and just under 120 million unique TCR beta sequences from 180 million or so T cells were reported. About 300 gigabases of sequencing data and tens of millions of unique TCR sequences were included in an early release covering around 600 HLA-typed donors. Of the roughly 400 genotyped donors, 65% to 90% were placed in the genetic ancestry cluster associated with self-reported Caucasian donors. The study aimed to test whether signatures of past pathogen exposure could be identified by cataloging public T cell receptors. The study used immunosequencing to profile the T cell repertoires of hundreds of subjects and linked those repertoires to cytomegalovirus serostatus. Along with the approximately 700-subject first cohort, a separate validation cohort of approximately 110 different subjects was used. To predict cytomegalovirus infection status, the study combined high-throughput TCR immunosequencing, statistical association of individual TCRs with disease status, and machine learning. To study patterns of TCR occurrence, a later analysis re-analyzed previously published TCR beta repertoires from several hundred donors and added high-resolution HLA genotyping. Rather than using new phenotypic data, the later analysis identified candidate immune exposures from TCR beta sequences and from how often those sequences occurred across donors. An earlier analysis of nearly 600 of the donors applied high-throughput TCR beta sequencing to assess whether each TCR beta V gene segment acted as functional or pseudogenic. Alongside the repertoire data, information on donor age, sex, ethnicity and CMV serostatus was compiled. A later genetic analysis used genome-wide SNP genotypes for about three fifths of the 666 donors, treating that subset as a discovery cohort. Every repertoire in the discovery cohort had been generated on one and the same sequencing platform. Both class I and class II loci were covered by HLA typing, at four-digit resolution. Typing coverage varied by locus: roughly 620-640 donors for A, B, C, DRB1 and DQB1; roughly 510 for DQA1; approximately 570 for DPA1; 450 to 480 for DPB1. A handful of DR-DQ haplotypes were handled as single units for association and clustering because linkage in the cohort was strong. On average, around 230,000 unique TCR beta nucleotide sequences were sequenced per donor among fewer than 500 genotyped donors of the cohort, with roughly 18% of those sequences being non-productive. General findings and caveats noted by the study authors: In both the original and validation cohorts, the classifier was reported to diagnose cytomegalovirus status with high specificity and sensitivity. In this cohort, only TCR beta chains were sequenced, and detectable features were limited by the absence of alpha or paired-chain data. A further reported finding was that TCR beta sequences accurately predicted the HLA-A and HLA-B alleles for most subjects in the first cohort. According to a later genetic analysis, donors in an Asian-associated ancestry cluster had fewer N-insertions in productive TCRs than the approximately 700-donor mean. An earlier analysis of 450 to 750 of the donors showed that most TCR beta V segments appeared in productive rearrangements either about 90% or about 30% of the time, which broadly matched IMGT annotations. In a later analysis, the rate of TCR association differed among HLA loci, with DRB1 alleles having the most associated TCRs and HLA-C alleles having the fewest. Compared with equally common non-associated chains, HLA-associated TCR beta chains in a later analysis were more clonally expanded and had lower generation probabilities. Because counts were too low, under 20 rarely observed V segments, including chromosome 9 orphons, were left out of the earlier analysis of a few hundred of the donors. The only immune exposure information available for the cohort was CMV serostatus. Several of the top co-occurrence clusters appeared to be linked to parvovirus B19, influenza, CMV and Epstein-Barr virus, according to a later analysis. A few of the identified cytomegalovirus-associated TCR beta chains were confirmed in vitro to be specific for cytomegalovirus antigens. The 87-base-pair reads could not distinguish some IMGT-functional V segments, including TRBV6-2 and TRBV6-3, so those segments were excluded. The study gave a list of roughly 150 TCR beta chains associated with cytomegalovirus. Across donors, most TCR sequences were observed very rarely, whereas some public TCRs were present in many individuals. The authors suggested that the approach could potentially be generalized to other disease states and immunological phenotypes. Most CMV-associated TCR beta chains appeared to be HLA-restricted in a later analysis, and the HLA associations seemed to be driven largely by CMV exposure. HLA typing was unavailable for some donors at each locus, so association tests used only the typed subset. Linkage disequilibrium might explain the correlated functional status among segregating V segments, but an unknown experimental factor could not be ruled out. A group of highly shared sequence variants was considered likely to be a technical artifact of the sequencing pipeline. A later analysis associated 15,000 to 20,000 TCR beta sequences with specific HLA alleles at a false discovery rate of 0.05. In a later genetic analysis, a missense DCLRE1C variant was associated with V-gene and J-gene trimming of TCR beta chains, and the association was replicated in an independent cohort. Presence/absence analyses assumed roughly uniform sequencing depth across donors, an assumption that may not hold. When HLA alleles, especially DR and DQ, strongly co-occurred, TCR associations were difficult to assign to individual alleles.

In total, approximately 610 healthy bone marrow donors made up the cohort. At the time of sampling, every cohort member was nominally healthy, though immune exposures that went unrecorded were likely present. The donor was CMV seropositive and belonged to the group of 270 or so seropositive cohort members. Every donor gave a peripheral blood sample, and the peripheral blood mononuclear cells from that sample were used for TCR beta sequencing. The Qiagen DNeasy Blood Extraction Kit was used to extract genomic DNA from the blood cell samples. This clone showed up just a few times. Its recognized antigen is unknown. It has no much larger one-base neighbor in the sample; base qualities were not kept. From the germline V gene, CDR1 is MDHEN and CDR2 is SYDVKM. V is pared back by 2 bases and J by 0 bases, with 8 bases lying between the germline termini. From the cysteine up to the phenylalanine, the CDR3 has a length of 14 residues. The DNA shown is the 42-base CDR3, in frame from base 1.

Library construction relied on the immunoSEQ multiplex PCR assay. For the multiplex PCR, a mixture combining 60 forward primers for TCR Vbeta segments and 13 reverse primers for TCR Jbeta segments was used. The CDR3 region of rearranged TCR beta genes was amplified from genomic DNA with a multiplex PCR assay. On the Illumina HiSeq System, the amplified TCR beta libraries were sequenced as 87-base-pair reads. The original methods were these. In a later analysis, tens of millions of unique TCR beta chains were counted across the roughly 610 repertoires, and around 10 million of these chains were shared by at least two donors. Raw reads were error-corrected and collapsed into unique sequences by a nearest-neighbor algorithm in which closely related sequences were merged to remove PCR and sequencing errors. Alignment of CDR3 sequences to IMGT reference sequences was used to assign V, D and J gene segments. Each retained sequence needed at least a six-nucleotide match to both a V gene segment and a J gene segment. A rearrangement counted as productive if the CDR3 had no stop codons and remained in frame with V and J, and every other rearrangement counted as non-productive. CDR3 was defined by IMGT convention, running from the second conserved V-encoded cysteine to the conserved J-encoded phenylalanine. The earlier analysis of roughly 590 of the donors excluded sequences that lacked an unambiguous match to a single V gene segment. An earlier analysis of a few hundred of the donors classified V segments as functional when productive rearrangements were above 56.7% and as segregating when the standard deviation between donors was above 5%. To diagnose cytomegalovirus status from the catalog of TCR beta chain sequences, a statistical classification framework was built. A later analysis assigned V and J genes by comparing TCR nucleotide sequences with IMGT/GENE-DB human TR gene sequences. In a later analysis, CDR3 sequences and most-parsimonious VDJ recombination scenarios were assigned using the TCRdist pipeline. In a later analysis, every TCR beta chain was defined by the combination of its CDR3 amino acid sequence and its V-gene family, and reads without a unique V-gene family were dropped. In a later analysis, 450 to 600 highly shared, low-generation-probability nucleotide sequences were removed to address suspected cross-contamination and a sequencing artifact. In a later analysis, a clonal expansion index was calculated for each public chain from normalized within-repertoire ranks of inferred template counts. A later analysis computed generation probabilities with a VDJ recombination model fitted to out-of-frame rearrangements, and checked the results against IGoR. In a later analysis, TCR-TCR, TCR-HLA and TCR-CMV co-occurrence was scored with hypergeometric tests, and a repertoire-size bias correction was applied to TCR pairs. A later analysis estimated false discovery rates by permuting HLA or CMV assignments 20 times. In a later analysis, co-occurring TCRs were grouped with DBSCAN, and TCRdist sequence similarity was added when clustering was performed within HLA-allele-positive subsets. For co-occurrence clustering, repertoires with fewer than 30,000 or more than 120,000 public chains were excluded, along with five repertoires with anomalous nucleotide sharing. Entries here come from immuneACCESS through TCRdb and include only in-frame sequences with V and J called. Some clones fail to appear in such tables; in the studies checked, an unresolved V gene covers under half of the shortfall, and the cause of the remainder is unknown. V, J and clone size are those of that table, while D and trimming were read from the DNA. A total of around 94,000 clones appear in this sample, around 80% of them only once. Of the sample, 4% to 5.5% is held by the ten largest clones.

The source material was PBMCs. This receptor was taken from a male donor in good health and CMV-seropositive. Recombination joined TRBV28 with TRBJ2-7, with a weak D call of TRBD1 (6 bases match). The CDR3 sequence is CASSLTGPSYEQYF. The sequenced DNA: TGTGCCAGCAGTTTAACAGGGCCCTCCTACGAGCAGTACTTC. Where the CDR3 stops, the reference TRBV28 and TRBJ2-7 genes take over; the full variable domain is DVKVTQSSRYLVKRTGEKVFLECVQDMDHENMFWYRQDPGLGLRLIYFSYDVKMKEKGDIPEGYSVSREKKERFSLILESASTNQTSMYLCASSLTGPSYEQYFGPGTRLTVT.